The clone carrying this TCR beta chain was seen only a few times. Its matching antigen is unknown. A junction boundary mismatches the germline segment, possibly from a read error. Germline V gene data show CDR1 as SGHTA and CDR2 as FQGTGA. The CDR3 sequence is 15 residues long. The sample originates from a study of early T cells in non-severe SARS-CoV-2 infection. Whole-study context: Bulk RNA taken from unsorted whole blood was sequenced, leaving chains unpaired.

Points from the study as a whole: The study's VDJdb matching favored anti-spike CD8 responses and missed private and CD4 specificities.

Individual cDNA molecules were tagged with unique molecular identifiers, the study reported. TCRdb itself ran the 5' RACE reads through MiXCR, one entry per CDR3 protein. The data show roughly 33,000 distinct CDR3 sequences, more than 4.5% seen once. This receptor was obtained from an adult who was a healthcare worker with PCR-confirmed SARS-CoV-2 infection or an uninfected control (not recorded which). V is TRBV7-3 and J is TRBJ1-3; no firm D call. Specimen: whole blood. This CDR3 reads CASSLNRQSENTIYF. The CDR3 nucleotides are TGTGCCAGCAGCTTAAATCGGCAGTCTGAAAACACCATATATTTT.